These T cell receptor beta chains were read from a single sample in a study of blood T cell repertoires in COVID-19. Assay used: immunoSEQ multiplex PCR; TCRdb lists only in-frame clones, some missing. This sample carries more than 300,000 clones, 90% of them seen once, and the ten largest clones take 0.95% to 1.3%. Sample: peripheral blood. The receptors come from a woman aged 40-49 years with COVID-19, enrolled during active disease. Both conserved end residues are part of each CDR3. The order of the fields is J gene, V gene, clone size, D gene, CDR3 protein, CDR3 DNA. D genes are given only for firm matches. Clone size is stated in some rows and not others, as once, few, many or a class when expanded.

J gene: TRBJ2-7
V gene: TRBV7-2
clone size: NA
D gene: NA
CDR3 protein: CASSLTSYEQYF
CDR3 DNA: TGTGCCAGCAGCTTAACTTCCTACGAGCAGTACTTC

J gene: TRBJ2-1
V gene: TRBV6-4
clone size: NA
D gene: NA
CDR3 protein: CASSDVKRGYNEQFF
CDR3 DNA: TGTGCCAGCAGTGACGTGAAAAGAGGGTACAATGAGCAGTTCTTC

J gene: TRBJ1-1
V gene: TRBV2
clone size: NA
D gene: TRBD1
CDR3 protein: CASRGDRASLMNTEAFF
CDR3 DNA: TGTGCCAGCAGGGGGGACAGGGCATCCCTAATGAACACTGAAGCTTTCTTT

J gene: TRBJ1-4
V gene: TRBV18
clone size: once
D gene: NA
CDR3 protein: CASSPLAAFNEKLFF
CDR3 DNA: TGTGCCAGCTCACCACTAGCCGCGTTCAATGAAAAACTGTTTTTT

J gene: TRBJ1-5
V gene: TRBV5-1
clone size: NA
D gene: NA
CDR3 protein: CASSLFPGNQPQHF
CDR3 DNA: TGCGCCAGCAGCTTGTTTCCGGGCAATCAGCCCCAGCATTTT

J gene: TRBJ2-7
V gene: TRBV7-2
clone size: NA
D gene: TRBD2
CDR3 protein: CASSRTSGSQYEQYF
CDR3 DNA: TGTGCCAGCAGCAGGACTAGCGGGAGTCAATACGAGCAGTACTTC

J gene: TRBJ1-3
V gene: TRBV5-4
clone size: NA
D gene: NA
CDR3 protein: CASSPVTGNTIYF
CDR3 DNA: TGTGCCAGCAGCCCCGTAACTGGAAACACCATATATTTT

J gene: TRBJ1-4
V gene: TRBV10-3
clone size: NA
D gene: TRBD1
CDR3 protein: CAISGTTGINEKLFF
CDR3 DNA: TGTGCCATCAGTGGAACGACAGGGATTAATGAAAAACTGTTTTTT

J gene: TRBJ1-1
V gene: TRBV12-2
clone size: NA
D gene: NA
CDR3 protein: CASRLRQNTEAFF
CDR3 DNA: TGTGCAAGTCGTTTGCGACAGAACACTGAAGCTTTCTTT

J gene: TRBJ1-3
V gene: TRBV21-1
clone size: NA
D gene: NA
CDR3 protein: CASSAGHQFSGNTIYF
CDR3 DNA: TGTGCCAGCAGCGCCGGACACCAGTTCTCTGGAAACACCATATATTTT

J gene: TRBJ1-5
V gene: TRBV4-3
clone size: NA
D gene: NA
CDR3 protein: CASSQDTSGGNQPQHF
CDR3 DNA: TGCGCCAGCAGCCAAGATACGTCAGGGGGCAATCAGCCCCAGCATTTT

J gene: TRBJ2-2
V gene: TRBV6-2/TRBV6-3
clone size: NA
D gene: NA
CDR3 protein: CASSYASANTGELFF
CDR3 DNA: TGTGCCAGCAGTTACGCTTCAGCGAACACCGGGGAGCTGTTTTTT

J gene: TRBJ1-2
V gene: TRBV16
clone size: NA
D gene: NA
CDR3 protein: CASSLTVDINYGYTF
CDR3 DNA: TGTGCCAGCAGCTTGACAGTAGACATTAACTATGGCTACACCTTC

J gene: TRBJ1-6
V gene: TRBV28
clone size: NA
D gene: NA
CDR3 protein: CASRPSGGRNSPLHF
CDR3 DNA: TGTGCCAGCAGGCCGTCGGGGGGGAGAAATTCACCCCTCCACTTT

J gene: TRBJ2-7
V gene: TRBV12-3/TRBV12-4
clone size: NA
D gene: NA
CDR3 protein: CASSFGTTYEQYF
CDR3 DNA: TGTGCCAGCAGTTTTGGGACAACCTACGAGCAGTACTTC

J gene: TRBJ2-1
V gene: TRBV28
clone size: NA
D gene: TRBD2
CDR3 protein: CASSGGEAGAYNEQFF
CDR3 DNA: TGTGCCAGCAGTGGGGGGGAGGCGGGGGCCTACAATGAGCAGTTCTTC

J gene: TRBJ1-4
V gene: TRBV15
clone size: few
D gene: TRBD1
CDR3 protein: CATSGRRQGSDEKLFF
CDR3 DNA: TGTGCCACCAGCGGACGACGACAGGGGTCGGATGAAAAACTGTTTTTT

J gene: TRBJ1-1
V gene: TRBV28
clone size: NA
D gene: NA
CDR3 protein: CASSLSPYTEAFF
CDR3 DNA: TGTGCCAGCAGTTTATCCCCCTACACTGAAGCTTTCTTT

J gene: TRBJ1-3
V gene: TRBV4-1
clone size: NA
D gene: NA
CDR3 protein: CASSQGLNTIYF
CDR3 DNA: TGCGCCAGCAGCCAAGGTCTAAACACCATATATTTT

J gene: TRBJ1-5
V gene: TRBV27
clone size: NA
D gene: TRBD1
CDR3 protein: CASSSGTDNQPQHF
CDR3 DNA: TGTGCCAGCAGCTCCGGGACAGACAATCAGCCCCAGCATTTT

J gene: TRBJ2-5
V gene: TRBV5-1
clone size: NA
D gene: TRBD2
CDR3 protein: CASSPGGVTETQYF
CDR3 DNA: TGCGCCAGCAGCCCGGGGGGAGTGACGGAGACCCAGTACTTC

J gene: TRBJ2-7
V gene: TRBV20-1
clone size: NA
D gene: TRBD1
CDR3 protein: CSASHLQGSVAYEQYF
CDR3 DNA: TGCAGTGCTAGTCACCTACAGGGGTCGGTGGCCTACGAGCAGTACTTC

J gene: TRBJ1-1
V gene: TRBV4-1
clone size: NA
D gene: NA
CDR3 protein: CASSQGGLNTEAFF
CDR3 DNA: TGCGCCAGCAGCCAAGGGGGACTAAACACTGAAGCTTTCTTT

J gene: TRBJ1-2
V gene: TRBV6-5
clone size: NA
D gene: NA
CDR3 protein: CASSLSGGYHGYTF
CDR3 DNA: TGTGCCAGCAGTTTGTCAGGAGGGTACCACGGCTACACCTTC

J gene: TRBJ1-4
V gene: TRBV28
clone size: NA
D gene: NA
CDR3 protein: CASSLSAGSRKLFF
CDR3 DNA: TGTGCCAGCAGTTTATCGGCAGGTTCCAGAAAACTGTTTTTT

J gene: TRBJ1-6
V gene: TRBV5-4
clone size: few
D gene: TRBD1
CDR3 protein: CASSSKQGAGSPLHF
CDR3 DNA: TGTGCCAGCAGCTCAAAACAGGGGGCTGGTTCACCCCTCCACTTT

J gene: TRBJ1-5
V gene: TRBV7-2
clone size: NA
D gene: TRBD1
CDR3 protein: CASSLDRGGQPQHF
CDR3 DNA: TGTGCCAGCAGCTTAGACAGGGGGGGTCAGCCCCAGCATTTT

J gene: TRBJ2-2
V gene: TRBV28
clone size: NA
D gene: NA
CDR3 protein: CASSLGGLRTGELFF
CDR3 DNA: TGTGCCAGCAGTTTAGGAGGGCTTCGGACCGGGGAGCTGTTTTTT

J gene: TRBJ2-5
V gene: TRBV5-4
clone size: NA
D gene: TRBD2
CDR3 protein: CASSGEGRQETQYF
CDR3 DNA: TGTGCCAGCAGCGGGGAGGGGCGGCAAGAGACCCAGTACTTC

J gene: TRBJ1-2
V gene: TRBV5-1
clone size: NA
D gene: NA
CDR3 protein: CASSLPVDSVGFGYTF
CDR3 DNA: TGCGCCAGCAGCTTGCCTGTGGACAGCGTGGGCTTTGGCTACACCTTC

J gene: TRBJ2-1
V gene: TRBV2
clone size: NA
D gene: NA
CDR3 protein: CASSFNNEQFF
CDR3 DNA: TGTGCCAGCAGTTTCAACAATGAGCAGTTCTTC

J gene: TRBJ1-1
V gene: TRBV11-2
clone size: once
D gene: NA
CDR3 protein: CASSSRQEMNTEAFF
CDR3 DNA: TGTGCCAGCAGCTCTCGACAGGAAATGAACACTGAAGCTTTCTTT

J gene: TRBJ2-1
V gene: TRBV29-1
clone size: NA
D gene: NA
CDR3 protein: CSVTGNYNEQFF
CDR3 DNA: TGCAGCGTTACAGGGAATTACAATGAGCAGTTCTTC

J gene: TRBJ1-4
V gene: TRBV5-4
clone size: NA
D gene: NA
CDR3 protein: CASSQRENSPGSEKLFF
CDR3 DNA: TGTGCCAGCAGCCAACGGGAAAACTCTCCGGGTAGTGAAAAACTGTTTTTT

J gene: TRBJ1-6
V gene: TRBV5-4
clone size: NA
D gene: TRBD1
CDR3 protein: CASSYQTGNNSPLHF
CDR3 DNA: TGTGCCAGCAGTTACCAGACAGGGAATAATTCACCCCTCCACTTT

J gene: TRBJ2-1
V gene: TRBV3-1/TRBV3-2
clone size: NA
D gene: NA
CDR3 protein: CASSQFSRKSSYNEQFF
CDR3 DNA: TGTGCCAGCAGCCAATTTTCTAGGAAAAGCTCCTACAATGAGCAGTTCTTC

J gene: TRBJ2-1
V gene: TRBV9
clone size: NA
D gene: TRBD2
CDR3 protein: CASSVVAGGPNEQFF
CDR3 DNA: TGTGCCAGCAGCGTAGTGGCGGGGGGGCCGAATGAGCAGTTCTTC

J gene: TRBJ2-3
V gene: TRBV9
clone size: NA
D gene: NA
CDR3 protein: CASSWSDADTQYF
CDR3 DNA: TGTGCCAGCAGCTGGAGCGACGCAGATACGCAGTATTTT

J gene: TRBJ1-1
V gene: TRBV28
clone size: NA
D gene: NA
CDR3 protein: CASNTGGRGAFF
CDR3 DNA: TGTGCCTCCAATACGGGAGGAAGGGGAGCTTTCTTT

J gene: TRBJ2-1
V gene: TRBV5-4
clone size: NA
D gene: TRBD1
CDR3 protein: CASSRGQDRPYNEQFF
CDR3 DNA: TGTGCCAGCAGCCGTGGTCAGGACAGGCCATACAATGAGCAGTTCTTC

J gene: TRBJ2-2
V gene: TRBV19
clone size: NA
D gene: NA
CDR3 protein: CASSQGGSNTGELFF
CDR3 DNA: TGTGCCAGTAGTCAGGGGGGATCGAACACCGGGGAGCTGTTTTTT